A single TCR beta chain is shown here with its context. Its antigen remains unknown. The record originates from a study of post-analysis software for immune sequencing data. Whole-study context: Relapsing-remitting, secondary progressive and progressive-relapsing forms of multiple sclerosis all featured among disease courses. Study results and limitations: With TRBV5-6, TRBV5-1 and TRBV20-1 included, 4 or 5 TRBV segments were more frequent in patients than in controls. Normalized Chao1 diversity was significantly reduced in patients versus controls.

Prepared libraries of TCR beta cDNA carried unique molecular identifiers. TCRdb ran MiXCR on the PCR reads and lists one entry per CDR3 protein. The sample lists roughly 870,000 distinct CDR3 sequences, 53% seen once, with roughly 4.4% in the top ten. Germline CDR1 SGHAT, CDR2 FQNNGV. V was clipped by 4 bases and J by 6 bases; unmatched bases: 9. The CDR3 has 15 residues. The TCR comes from a girl aged 5-17 years with multiple sclerosis. The V and J genes are TRBV11-2 and TRBJ2-1, with 7 bases lining up with TRBD1. The sequenced material came from blood. The CDR3 sequence: CASSSVETGRNEQFF. The CDR3 coding sequence is TGTGCCAGCAGCTCCGTTGAGACAGGGCGCAATGAGCAGTTCTTC. The full variable domain, completed using reference TRBV11-2 and TRBJ2-1, is EAGVAQSPRYKIIEKRQSVAFWCNPISGHATLYWYQQILGQGPKLLIQFQNNGVVDDSQLPKDRFSAERLKGVDSTLKIQPAKLEDSAVYLCASSSVETGRNEQFFGPGTRLTVL.